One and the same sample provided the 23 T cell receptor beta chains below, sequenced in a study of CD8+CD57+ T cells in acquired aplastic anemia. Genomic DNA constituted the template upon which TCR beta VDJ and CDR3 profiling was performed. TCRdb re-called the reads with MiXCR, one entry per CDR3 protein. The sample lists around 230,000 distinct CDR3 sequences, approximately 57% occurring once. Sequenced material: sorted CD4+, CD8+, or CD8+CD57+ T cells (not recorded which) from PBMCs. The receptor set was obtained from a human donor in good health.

The CDR3 nucleotides read TGTGCCAGCAGCGTAGGGACGGGAGTTGATGAGCAGTTCTTC. This codes for CASSVGTGVDEQFF. This chain links TRBV9 with TRBJ2-1, with D perhaps matching TRBD2 (6 bases). The V gene lost 0 bases and the J gene lost 8 bases, with 12 bases spanning the gap. The CDR3 sequence is 14 residues long. CDR1 and CDR2 from the germline V gene are SGDLS and YYNGEE.

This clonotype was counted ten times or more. CDR3 amino acids: CASSQDGTFYNEQFF. The CDR3 DNA is TGCGCCAGCAGCCAAGATGGGACATTCTACAATGAGCAGTTCTTC. V and J are TRBV4-1 and TRBJ2-1; tentative D call: TRBD1 (6 bases). Trimming pared 0 bases from V and 3 bases from J, leaving 9 bases between. The V gene's germline CDR1 is MGHRA and CDR2 YSYEKL. The CDR3 sequence is 15 residues long.

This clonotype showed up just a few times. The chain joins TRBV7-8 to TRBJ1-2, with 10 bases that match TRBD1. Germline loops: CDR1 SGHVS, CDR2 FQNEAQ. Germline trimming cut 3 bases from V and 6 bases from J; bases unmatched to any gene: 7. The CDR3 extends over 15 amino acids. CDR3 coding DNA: TGTGCCAGCAGCTTCCGGGACAGGGGCTCCCATGGCTACACCTTC. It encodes CASSFRDRGSHGYTF. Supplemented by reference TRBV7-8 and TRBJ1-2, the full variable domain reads GAGVSQSPRYKVAKRGQDVALRCDPISGHVSLFWYQQALGQGPEFLTYFQNEAQLDKSGLPSDRFFAERPEGSVSTLKIQRTQQEDSAVYLCASSFRDRGSHGYTFGSGTRLTVV.

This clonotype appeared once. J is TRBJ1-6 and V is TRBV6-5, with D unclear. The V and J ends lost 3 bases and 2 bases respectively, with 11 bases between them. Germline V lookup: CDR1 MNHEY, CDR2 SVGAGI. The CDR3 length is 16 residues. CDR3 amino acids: CASSYAVGPYNSPLHF. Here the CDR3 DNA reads TGTGCCAGCAGTTATGCTGTGGGCCCCTATAATTCACCCCTCCACTTT.

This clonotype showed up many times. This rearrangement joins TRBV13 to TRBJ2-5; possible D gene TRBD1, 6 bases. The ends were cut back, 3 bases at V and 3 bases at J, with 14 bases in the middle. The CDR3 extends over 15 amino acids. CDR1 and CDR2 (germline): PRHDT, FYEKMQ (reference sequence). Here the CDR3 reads CASSLTTGKEETQYF. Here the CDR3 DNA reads TGTGCCAGCAGCTTGACGACAGGAAAGGAAGAGACCCAGTACTTC.

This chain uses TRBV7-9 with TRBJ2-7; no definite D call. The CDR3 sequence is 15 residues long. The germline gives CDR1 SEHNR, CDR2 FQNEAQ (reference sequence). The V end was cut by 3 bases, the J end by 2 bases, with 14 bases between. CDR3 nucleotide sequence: TGTGCCAGCAGCTTTCCCGGGTCCCCCGCCTACGAGCAGTACTTC. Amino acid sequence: CASSFPGSPAYEQYF.

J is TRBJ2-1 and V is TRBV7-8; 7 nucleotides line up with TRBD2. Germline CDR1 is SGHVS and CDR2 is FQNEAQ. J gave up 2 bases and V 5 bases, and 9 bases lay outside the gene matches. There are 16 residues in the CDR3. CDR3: CASSAQAGITYNEQFF. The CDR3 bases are TGTGCCAGCAGCGCGCAAGCGGGGATAACCTACAATGAGCAGTTCTTC. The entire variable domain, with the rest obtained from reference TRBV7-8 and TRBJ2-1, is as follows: GAGVSQSPRYKVAKRGQDVALRCDPISGHVSLFWYQQALGQGPEFLTYFQNEAQLDKSGLPSDRFFAERPEGSVSTLKIQRTQQEDSAVYLCASSAQAGITYNEQFFGPGTRLTVL.

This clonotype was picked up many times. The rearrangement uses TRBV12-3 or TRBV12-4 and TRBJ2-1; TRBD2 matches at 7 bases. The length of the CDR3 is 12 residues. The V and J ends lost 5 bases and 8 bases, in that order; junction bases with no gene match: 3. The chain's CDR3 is CASSPTSDEQFF. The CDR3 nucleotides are TGTGCCAGCAGTCCAACTAGCGATGAGCAGTTCTTC.

The CDR3 nucleotides read TGCAGTGCTGGGTGGGGCCCCTACGAGCAGTACTTC. Translated: CSAGWGPYEQYF. The rearrangement uses TRBV20-1 and TRBJ2-7; TRBD1 is a possible D gene (5 bases). Trimming took 5 bases from V and 2 from J, leaving 10 bases between them. The CDR3 runs to 12 residues. CDR1 and CDR2 from the germline V gene are DFQATT and SNEGSKA (reference sequence).

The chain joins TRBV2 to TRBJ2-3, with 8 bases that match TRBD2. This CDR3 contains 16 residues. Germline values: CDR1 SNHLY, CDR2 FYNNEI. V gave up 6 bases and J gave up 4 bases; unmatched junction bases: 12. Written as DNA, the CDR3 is TGTGCCAGCAGCCCCGGACTAGCTCTGGGTGCAGATACGCAGTATTTT. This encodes CASSPGLALGADTQYF.

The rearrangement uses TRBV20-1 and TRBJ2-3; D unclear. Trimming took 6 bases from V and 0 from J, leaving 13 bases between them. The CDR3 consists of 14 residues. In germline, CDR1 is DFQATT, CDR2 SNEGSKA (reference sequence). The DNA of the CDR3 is TGCAGTGCGCACGACGCGAGGAGCACAGATACGCAGTATTTT. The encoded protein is CSAHDARSTDTQYF.

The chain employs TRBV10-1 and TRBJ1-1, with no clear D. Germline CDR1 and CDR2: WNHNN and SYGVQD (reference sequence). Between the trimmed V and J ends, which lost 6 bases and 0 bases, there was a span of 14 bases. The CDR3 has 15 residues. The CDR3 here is CASRLDVGLNTEAFF. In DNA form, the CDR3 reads TGCGCCAGCAGATTGGACGTTGGTCTGAACACTGAAGCTTTCTTT.

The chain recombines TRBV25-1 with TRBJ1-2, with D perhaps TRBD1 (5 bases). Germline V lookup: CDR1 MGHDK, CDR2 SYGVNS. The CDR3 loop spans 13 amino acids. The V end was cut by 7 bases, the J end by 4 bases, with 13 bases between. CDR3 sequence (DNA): TGTGCCAGCACGAGAGGGGCGCCCTATGGCTACACCTTC. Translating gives CASTRGAPYGYTF.

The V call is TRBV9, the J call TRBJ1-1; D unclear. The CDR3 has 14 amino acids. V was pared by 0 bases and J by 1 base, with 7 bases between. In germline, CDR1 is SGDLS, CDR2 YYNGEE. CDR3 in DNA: TGTGCCAGCAGCGTAGGTACCCCGAACACTGAAGCTTTCTTT. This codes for CASSVGTPNTEAFF.

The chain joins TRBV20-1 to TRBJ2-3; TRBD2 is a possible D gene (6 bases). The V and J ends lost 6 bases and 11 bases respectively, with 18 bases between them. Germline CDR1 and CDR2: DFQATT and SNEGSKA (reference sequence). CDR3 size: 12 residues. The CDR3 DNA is TGCAGTGCGGTTAGTGGCGGGATCTGGCAGTATTTT. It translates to CSAVSGGIWQYF.

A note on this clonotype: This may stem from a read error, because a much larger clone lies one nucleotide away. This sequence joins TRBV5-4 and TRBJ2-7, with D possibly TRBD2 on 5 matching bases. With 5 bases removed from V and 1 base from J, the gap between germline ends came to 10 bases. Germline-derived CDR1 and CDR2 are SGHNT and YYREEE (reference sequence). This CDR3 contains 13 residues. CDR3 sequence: CASRQSGSYEQYF. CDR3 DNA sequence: TGTGCCAGCAGGCAGTCGGGGTCCTACGAGCAGTACTTC.

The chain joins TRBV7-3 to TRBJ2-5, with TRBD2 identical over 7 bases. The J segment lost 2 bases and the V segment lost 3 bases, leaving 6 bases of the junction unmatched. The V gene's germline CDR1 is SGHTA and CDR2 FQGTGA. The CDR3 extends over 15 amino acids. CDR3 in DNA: TGTGCCAGCAGCTTGACGGTGGGGGGGCAAGAGACCCAGTACTTC. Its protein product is CASSLTVGGQETQYF.

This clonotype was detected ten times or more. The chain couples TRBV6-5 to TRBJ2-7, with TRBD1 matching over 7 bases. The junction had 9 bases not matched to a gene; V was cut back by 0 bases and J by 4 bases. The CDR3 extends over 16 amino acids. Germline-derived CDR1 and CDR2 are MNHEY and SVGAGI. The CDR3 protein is CASSYSITGQLYEQYF. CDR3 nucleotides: TGTGCCAGCAGTTACTCCATAACGGGACAGCTTTACGAGCAGTACTTC.

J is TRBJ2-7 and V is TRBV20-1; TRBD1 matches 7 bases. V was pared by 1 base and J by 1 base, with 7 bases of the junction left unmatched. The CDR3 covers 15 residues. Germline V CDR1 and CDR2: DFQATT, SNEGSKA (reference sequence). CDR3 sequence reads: CSARGDRVRSYEQYF. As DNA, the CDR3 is TGCAGTGCTAGAGGCGACAGGGTGAGGTCCTACGAGCAGTACTTC.

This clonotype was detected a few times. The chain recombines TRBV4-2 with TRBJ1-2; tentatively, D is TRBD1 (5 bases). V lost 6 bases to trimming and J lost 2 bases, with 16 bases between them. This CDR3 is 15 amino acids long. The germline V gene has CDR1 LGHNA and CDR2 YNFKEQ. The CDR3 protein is CASSPHHGGNYGYTF. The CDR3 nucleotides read TGTGCCAGCAGTCCTCACCACGGGGGAAACTATGGCTACACCTTC.

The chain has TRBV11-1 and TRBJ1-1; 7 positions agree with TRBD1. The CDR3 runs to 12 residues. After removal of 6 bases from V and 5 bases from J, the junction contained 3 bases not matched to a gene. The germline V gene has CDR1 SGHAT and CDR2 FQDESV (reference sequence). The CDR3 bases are TGTGCCAGCAGACACAGGGGTACTGAAGCTTTCTTT. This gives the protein CASRHRGTEAFF.

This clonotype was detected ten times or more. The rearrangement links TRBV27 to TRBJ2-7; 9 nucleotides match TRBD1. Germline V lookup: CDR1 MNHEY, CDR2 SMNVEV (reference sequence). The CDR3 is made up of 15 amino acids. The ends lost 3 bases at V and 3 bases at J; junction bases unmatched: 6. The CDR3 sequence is CASSFYRGPHYEQYF. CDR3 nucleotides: TGTGCCAGCAGTTTCTACAGGGGGCCCCACTACGAGCAGTACTTC.

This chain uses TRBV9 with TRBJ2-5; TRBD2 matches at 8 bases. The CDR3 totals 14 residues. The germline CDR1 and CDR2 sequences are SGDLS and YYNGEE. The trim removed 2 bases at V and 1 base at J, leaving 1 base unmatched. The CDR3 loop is CASSVTSGQETQYF. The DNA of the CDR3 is TGTGCCAGCAGCGTTACTAGCGGCCAAGAGACCCAGTACTTC.